The rows below give T cell receptor beta chains drawn from one sample of a study of T cell changes during pregnancy in multiple sclerosis. Using immunoSEQ multiplex PCR, the repertoire was profiled, and TCRdb retains in-frame clones only, with some absent. Of approximately 40,000 clones in the sample, approximately 91% were seen once. The source material was CD4+ T cells from peripheral blood mononuclear cells, sampled after pregnancy. The receptor source for this set is a female donor in good health, enrolled as a control in a pregnancy study. Both conserved end residues are trimmed from each CDR3.

TRBV27	TRBJ2-1	ASSSLASGDEQF
TRBV2	TRBJ2-1	ASGWSGKGEQF
TRBV7-9	TRBJ2-3	ASSLVHGLAGTDTQY
TRBV5-6	TRBJ2-7	ASRRLAGGNEQY
TRBV7-2	TRBJ2-7	ASSLRPPSYEQY
TRBV30	TRBJ2-5	AWSSRAAAGTQY
TRBV25-1	TRBJ2-2	ASTKDRDDTGELF
TRBV30	TRBJ1-3	AWGGDRGRSGNTIY
TRBV12-5	TRBJ2-7	ASGRGTGGTREQY
TRBV7-9	TRBJ2-3	ASSLAGGKETDTQY
TRBV25-1	TRBJ2-1	ASSGWTGGHNEQF
TRBV7-6	TRBJ1-5	ASSLGQANQPQH
TRBV5-7	TRBJ2-7	ASTPPAETAYYSSYEQY
TRBV30	TRBJ1-2	AWSSDRGSYGYT
TRBV9	TRBJ2-1	ASSSIAGGSNEQF
TRBV7-8	TRBJ2-7	ASSPLGLAGPYEQY
TRBV7-2	TRBJ1-2	ASSLDRDYGYT
TRBV19	TRBJ2-7	ASTSPTSRRCPPYEQY
TRBV11-2	TRBJ2-3	ASSLDYTDTQY
TRBV19	TRBJ2-1	ASSPLAGGYNEQF
TRBV12-5	TRBJ1-1	ASGLSPGSDTEAF
TRBV6-6	TRBJ2-3	ASSRADTQY
TRBV5-6	TRBJ1-2	ASSWEGGGYT
TRBV2	TRBJ2-7	ASSEAPSYEQY
TRBV7-9	TRBJ1-3	ASSWGQGAGNTIY
TRBV5-1	TRBJ2-2	ASSPGLASTGELF
TRBV30	TRBJ2-3	AWSTGGDTQY
TRBV18	TRBJ2-7	ASTLGLAGEQY
TRBV7-2	TRBJ2-3	ASSRLVGDTQY
TRBV5-4	TRBJ1-1	ASSARTGVNTEAF
TRBV6-4	TRBJ2-1	ASSDEEGSYNEQF
TRBV28	TRBJ2-1	ASSFRRNSYNEQF
TRBV20-1	TRBJ2-1	SGSTGGAGF
TRBV7-9	TRBJ1-1	ASSTQARTEAF
TRBV19	TRBJ1-2	ASSQTVRGDPSGYT
TRBV5-4	TRBJ2-2	ASSAGLAGRTGELF
TRBV6-6	TRBJ2-7	ASGLIQGHEQY
TRBV13	TRBJ1-2	ASSLDRKGYT
TRBV28	TRBJ2-7	ASSWQDRGREQY
TRBV5-1	TRBJ1-2	ASSPNPQAANYGYT
TRBV6-4	TRBJ2-3	ASSDNGREAQY
TRBV5-6	TRBJ2-3	ASSLWWTSGSADTQY
TRBV5-1	TRBJ2-7	ASSLAGGPYEQY
TRBV6-1	TRBJ1-3	ASSDGAGNTIY
TRBV6-6	TRBJ1-6	ASSYLPTGVSPLH
TRBV5-4	TRBJ2-6	ASSLDRGRSGANVLT
TRBV2	TRBJ2-7	ASTYSGSYEQY
TRBV6-1	TRBJ1-2	ASSRDSLYGYT
TRBV5-1	TRBJ1-4	ASSPGGGEEKLF
TRBV6-4	TRBJ2-1	ARAGGPYNEQF
TRBV2	TRBJ1-1	ASSEWEPGVRTEAF
TRBV5-6	TRBJ1-2	ASSLAAGHGYT
TRBV6-6	TRBJ2-3	ASLPLAGGSTDTQY